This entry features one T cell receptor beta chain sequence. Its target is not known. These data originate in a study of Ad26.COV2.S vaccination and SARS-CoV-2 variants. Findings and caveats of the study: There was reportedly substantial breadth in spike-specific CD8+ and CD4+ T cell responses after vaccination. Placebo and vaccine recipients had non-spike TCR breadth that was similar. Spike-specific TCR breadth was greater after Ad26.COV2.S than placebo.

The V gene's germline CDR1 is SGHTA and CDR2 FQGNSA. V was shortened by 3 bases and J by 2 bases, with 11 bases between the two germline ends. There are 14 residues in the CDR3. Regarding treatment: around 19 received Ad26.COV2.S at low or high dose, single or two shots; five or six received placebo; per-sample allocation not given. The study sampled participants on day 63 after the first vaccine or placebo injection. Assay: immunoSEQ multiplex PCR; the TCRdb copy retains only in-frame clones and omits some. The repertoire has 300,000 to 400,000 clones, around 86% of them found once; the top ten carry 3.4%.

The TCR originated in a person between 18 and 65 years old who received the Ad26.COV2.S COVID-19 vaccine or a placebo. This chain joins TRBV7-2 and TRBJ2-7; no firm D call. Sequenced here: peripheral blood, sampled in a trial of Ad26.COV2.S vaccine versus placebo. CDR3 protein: CASSFATAPYEQYF. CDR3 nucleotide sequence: TGTGCCAGCAGCTTTGCGACTGCGCCCTACGAGCAGTACTTC.